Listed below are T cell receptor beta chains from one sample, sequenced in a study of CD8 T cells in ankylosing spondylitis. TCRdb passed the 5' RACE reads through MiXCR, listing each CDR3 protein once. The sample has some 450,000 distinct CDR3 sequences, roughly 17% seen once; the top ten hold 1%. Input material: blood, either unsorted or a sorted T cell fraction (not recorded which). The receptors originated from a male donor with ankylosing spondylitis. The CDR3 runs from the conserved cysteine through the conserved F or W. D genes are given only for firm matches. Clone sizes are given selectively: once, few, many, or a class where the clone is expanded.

cdr3_nt: TGTGCCAGCAGTTCCGGGACAGGGGGACCCCTACCCCTCCACTTT; cdr3_aa: CASSSGTGGPLPLHF; d_call: TRBD1; j_call: TRBJ1-6; clone_size: few; v_call: TRBV2
cdr3_nt: TGTGCCAGCAGCCAAGATTGGGCGGATTCACCCCTCCACTTT; cdr3_aa: CASSQDWADSPLHF; d_call: -; j_call: TRBJ1-6; clone_size: -; v_call: TRBV3-1
cdr3_nt: TGTGCCAGCAGCTTAACAGGTCAGGGAGCGACTGAGCAGTTCTTC; cdr3_aa: CASSLTGQGATEQFF; d_call: -; j_call: TRBJ2-1; clone_size: -; v_call: TRBV7-3
cdr3_nt: TGCGCCAGCAGCTTGGCCGGCCTTCCAGATACGCAGTATTTT; cdr3_aa: CASSLAGLPDTQYF; d_call: -; j_call: TRBJ2-3; clone_size: few; v_call: TRBV5-1
cdr3_nt: TGTGCCAGCACCCAACAGCAGGGGTACTTAGGCGAGCAGTACTTC; cdr3_aa: CASTQQQGYLGEQYF; d_call: -; j_call: TRBJ2-7; clone_size: few; v_call: TRBV28
cdr3_nt: TGTGCCAGCAGCAAAGCGGGGACGGACTACGAGCAGTACTTC; cdr3_aa: CASSKAGTDYEQYF; d_call: TRBD2; j_call: TRBJ2-7; clone_size: -; v_call: TRBV6-1
cdr3_nt: TGTGCCAGCAGCCGAAGGACGAGGGGTGAAAAACTGTTTTTT; cdr3_aa: CASSRRTRGEKLFF; d_call: -; j_call: TRBJ1-4; clone_size: -; v_call: TRBV7-6
cdr3_nt: TGCAGTGCTCACAGGGGGCTGCGGACTGAAGCTTTCTTT; cdr3_aa: CSAHRGLRTEAFF; d_call: TRBD1; j_call: TRBJ1-1; clone_size: many; v_call: TRBV20-1
cdr3_nt: TGTGCCAGCAGATCCGGGGGTCGCAATGAGCAGTTCTTC; cdr3_aa: CASRSGGRNEQFF; d_call: -; j_call: TRBJ2-1; clone_size: -; v_call: TRBV6-1
cdr3_nt: TGTGCCAGCAGCTTAGGGGACAGGGACGGCGAGCAGTACTTC; cdr3_aa: CASSLGDRDGEQYF; d_call: TRBD1; j_call: TRBJ2-7; clone_size: -; v_call: TRBV11-1
cdr3_nt: TGCAGCGCAAGGGCCTCCTATAATTCACCCCTCCACTTT; cdr3_aa: CSARASYNSPLHF; d_call: -; j_call: TRBJ1-6; clone_size: few; v_call: TRBV29-1
cdr3_nt: TGCGCCAGCAGCCAAGATTCCCCCTACGTCAGAGATACCTACAATGAGCAGTTCTTC; cdr3_aa: CASSQDSPYVRDTYNEQFF; d_call: -; j_call: TRBJ2-1; clone_size: -; v_call: TRBV4-1
cdr3_nt: TGTGCCACCAGCAGAGATCCTCTTTGGAGGGGGGACACTGAAGCTTTCTTT; cdr3_aa: CATSRDPLWRGDTEAFF; d_call: -; j_call: TRBJ1-1; clone_size: -; v_call: TRBV15
cdr3_nt: TGTGCCAGCAGTGAGGGCCCGAAGGGCAATCAGCCCCAGCATTTT; cdr3_aa: CASSEGPKGNQPQHF; d_call: -; j_call: TRBJ1-5; clone_size: many; v_call: TRBV2
cdr3_nt: TGTGCCAGCAGTCGCTTCCAAGAGACCCAGTACTTC; cdr3_aa: CASSRFQETQYF; d_call: -; j_call: TRBJ2-5; clone_size: many; v_call: TRBV12-3/TRBV12-4
cdr3_nt: TGTGCCAGCAGCTCAAACGAGGCGGGGGGAAACACCATATATTTT; cdr3_aa: CASSSNEAGGNTIYF; d_call: -; j_call: TRBJ1-3; clone_size: few; v_call: TRBV7-9
cdr3_nt: TGTGCCAGCAGCTCTCAAGGACAGGGGGCATCGAATGAGCAGTTCTTC; cdr3_aa: CASSSQGQGASNEQFF; d_call: TRBD1; j_call: TRBJ2-1; clone_size: many; v_call: TRBV7-2
cdr3_nt: TGTGCCAGCAGGAAAAGGACAGGGGAAGCCCGGCTTACTGAAGCTTTCTTT; cdr3_aa: CASRKRTGEARLTEAFF; d_call: TRBD1; j_call: TRBJ1-1; clone_size: few; v_call: TRBV6-1
cdr3_nt: TGTGCTAGTGGTTTGGGACTAGCAGTGTTCTTC; cdr3_aa: CASGLGLAVFF; d_call: TRBD2; j_call: TRBJ2-1; clone_size: -; v_call: TRBV12-5
cdr3_nt: TGTGCCAGCAGCCCTAGGACAGGGTCCGATCAGCCCCAGCATTTT; cdr3_aa: CASSPRTGSDQPQHF; d_call: TRBD1; j_call: TRBJ1-5; clone_size: many; v_call: TRBV12-3/TRBV12-4
cdr3_nt: TGCGCCAGCAGCCAAAACCGACCCCTAGGGATCTTCACCGGGGAGCTGTTTTTT; cdr3_aa: CASSQNRPLGIFTGELFF; d_call: -; j_call: TRBJ2-2; clone_size: -; v_call: TRBV4-1
cdr3_nt: TGCAGTGCTAGTGGTCGTGTGGACACTGAAGCTTTCTTT; cdr3_aa: CSASGRVDTEAFF; d_call: -; j_call: TRBJ1-1; clone_size: -; v_call: TRBV20-1
cdr3_nt: TGTGCCAGCAGACGCGGGACAGGACATAATTCACCCCTCCACTTT; cdr3_aa: CASRRGTGHNSPLHF; d_call: TRBD1; j_call: TRBJ1-6; clone_size: few; v_call: TRBV14
cdr3_nt: TGTGCCAGCAGTTTGGCGTCAAAAAGGAACATTCAGTACTTC; cdr3_aa: CASSLASKRNIQYF; d_call: -; j_call: TRBJ2-4; clone_size: many; v_call: TRBV6-5
cdr3_nt: TGTGCCAGCACCTACAGGAAGTTGAACACTGAAGCTTTCTTT; cdr3_aa: CASTYRKLNTEAFF; d_call: -; j_call: TRBJ1-1; clone_size: -; v_call: TRBV2
cdr3_nt: TGTGCCAGCAGAATGCTAGCGGGGGGAGAGACCCAGTACTTC; cdr3_aa: CASRMLAGGETQYF; d_call: TRBD2; j_call: TRBJ2-5; clone_size: -; v_call: TRBV3-1
cdr3_nt: TGTGCCAGCAGTTTTAGAGTAAATAGCAATCAGCCCCAGCATTTT; cdr3_aa: CASSFRVNSNQPQHF; d_call: -; j_call: TRBJ1-5; clone_size: few; v_call: TRBV27
cdr3_nt: TGCGCCAGCAGCTTGGGAGTACCGGACACCGGGGAGCTGTTTTTT; cdr3_aa: CASSLGVPDTGELFF; d_call: -; j_call: TRBJ2-2; clone_size: few; v_call: TRBV5-1
cdr3_nt: TGTGCCAGCAGCGTGGTACAGGGATCTGAGCAGTTCTTC; cdr3_aa: CASSVVQGSEQFF; d_call: -; j_call: TRBJ2-1; clone_size: -; v_call: TRBV9
cdr3_nt: TGTGCCTGGAGGGACCGGGCAGGTTTTAGCAATCAGCCCCAGCATTTT; cdr3_aa: CAWRDRAGFSNQPQHF; d_call: -; j_call: TRBJ1-5; clone_size: few; v_call: TRBV30
cdr3_nt: TGTGCCAGCAGAAGGTCCTCGGGGGAGACCCAGTACTTC; cdr3_aa: CASRRSSGETQYF; d_call: -; j_call: TRBJ2-5; clone_size: few; v_call: TRBV6-1
cdr3_nt: TGTGCCAGCAGTTACCGAACCCCGGGACAGGGGCCCCACGAACAGTACTTC; cdr3_aa: CASSYRTPGQGPHEQYF; d_call: TRBD1; j_call: TRBJ2-7; clone_size: few; v_call: TRBV6-5
cdr3_nt: TGCAGTGCTAACCGTGGGGGTAGGCAAGAAGCTTTCTTT; cdr3_aa: CSANRGGRQEAFF; d_call: -; j_call: TRBJ1-1; clone_size: few; v_call: TRBV20-1